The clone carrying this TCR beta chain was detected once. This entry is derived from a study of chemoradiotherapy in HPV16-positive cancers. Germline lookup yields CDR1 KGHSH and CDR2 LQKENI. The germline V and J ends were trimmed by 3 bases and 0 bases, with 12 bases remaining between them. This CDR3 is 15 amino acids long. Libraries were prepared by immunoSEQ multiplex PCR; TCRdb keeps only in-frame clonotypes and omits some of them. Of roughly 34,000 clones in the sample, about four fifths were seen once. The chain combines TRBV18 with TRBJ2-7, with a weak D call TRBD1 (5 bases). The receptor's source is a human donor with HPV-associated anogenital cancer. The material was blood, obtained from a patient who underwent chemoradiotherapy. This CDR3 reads CASSPWTRSSYEQYF. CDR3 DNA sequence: TGTGCCAGCTCACCTTGGACAAGGAGCTCCTACGAGCAGTACTTC.